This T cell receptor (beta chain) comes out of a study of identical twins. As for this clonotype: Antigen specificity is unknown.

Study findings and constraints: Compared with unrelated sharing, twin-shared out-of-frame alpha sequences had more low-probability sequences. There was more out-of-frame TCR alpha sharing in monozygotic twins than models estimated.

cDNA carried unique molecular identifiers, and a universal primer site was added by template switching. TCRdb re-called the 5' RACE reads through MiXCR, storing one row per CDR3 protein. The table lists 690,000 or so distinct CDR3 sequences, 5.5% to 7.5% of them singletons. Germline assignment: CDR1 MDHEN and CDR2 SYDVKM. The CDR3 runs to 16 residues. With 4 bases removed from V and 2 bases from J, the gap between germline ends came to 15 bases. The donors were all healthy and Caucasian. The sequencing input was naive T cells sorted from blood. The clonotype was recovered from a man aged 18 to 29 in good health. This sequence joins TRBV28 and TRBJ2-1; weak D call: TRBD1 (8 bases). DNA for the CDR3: TGTGCCAGCAGTTCCGGACAGGGAGGGGCCTACAATGAGCAGTTCTTC. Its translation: CASSSGQGGAYNEQFF.